This TCR beta chain was retrieved from a study of T cell responses to AZD1222 COVID-19 vaccine. The V and J ends lost 4 bases and 0 bases respectively, with 7 bases between them. The CDR3 length is 13 residues. Germline V CDR1 and CDR2: MGHRA, YSYEKL. Some clones are missing from TCRdb's copy, which holds only in-frame ones; the method was immunoSEQ multiplex PCR. The table lists approximately 200,000 clones, 75% to 90% of them singletons. This chain uses TRBV4-1 with TRBJ2-7; no reliable D call. The sequencing used peripheral blood, collected on day 0 of MenACWY control vaccination. The sequence was collected from an adult in good health. The CDR3 coding sequence is TGCGCCAGCAGCCTCAGCCCCTCCTACGAGCAGTACTTC. It specifies CASSLSPSYEQYF.